This T cell receptor (beta chain) derives from a study of blood T cells in healthy people across ages. For the second PCR, which ran for roughly 6 to 12 cycles, a sample-barcoded 5' primer and a J-beta primer mix were used. TCRdb used MiXCR to reprocess the 5' RACE reads, holding one entry per CDR3 protein. The sample shows 1.2 million to 1.5 million distinct CDR3 sequences, approximately 38% of them seen only once. This CDR3 is 13 amino acids long. V gave up 2 bases and J gave up 11 bases, with 15 bases separating them. The clonotype originates from a woman in her late teens or twenties in good health. Input material: blood. The chain carries TRBV12-3 or TRBV12-4 and TRBJ2-5; D is uncertain. The CDR3 bases are TGTGCCAGCAGTTTAACCGTAGTGGGTGAGCAGTACTTC. This encodes CASSLTVVGEQYF.